In its sample, the clone carrying this T cell receptor beta chain was seen many times. In building TCR beta libraries, iRepertoire HTBI primers were used together with Arm-PCR of CDR3 regions. TCRdb processed the multiplex PCR reads anew with MiXCR; each CDR3 protein has one entry. Among about 530,000 distinct CDR3 sequences, 15% to 20% were seen once, and the ten largest hold around 25%. Time point defined: newly diagnosed GD, antithyroid drugs for less than 3 months. Extracted PBMC RNA gave rise to the TCR library. The source of the sample is a study of regulatory T cells in long-lasting Graves disease. V lost 0 bases and J 1 base, leaving 9 bases between the germline ends. Looked up from germline, CDR1 is MNHEY and CDR2 is SVGAGI. The CDR3 is 15 amino acids. These sequences were also reported in another study, on T cells in Graves' hyperthyroidism and ophthalmopathy. That report adds: HTBI primers were the set used in a first-round RT-PCR of the TCR CDR3.

V is TRBV6-5 and J is TRBJ1-1; D unclear. The clonotype was recovered from a woman in her forties or fifties with Graves disease. The sequencing here drew on peripheral blood mononuclear cells (PBMCs), taken at new diagnosis, from a patient treated with antithyroid drugs. The DNA for the CDR3 is TGTGCCAGCAGTTACTCCGCAGGTTCGAACACTGAAGCTTTCTTT. Amino acids: CASSYSAGSNTEAFF.